This T cell receptor beta chain is drawn from a study of OX40 agonist ivuxolimab in advanced cancers. Study-level background: Participants averaged around 60 years of age (range 23 to 79) and were about 85% male.

Cycle 7 day 1, cycle 4 day 1, and baseline were the timepoints at which blood was sampled. Method: immunoSEQ multiplex PCR; TCRdb's copy keeps in-frame clones and lacks some. The sample lists 65,000 to 75,000 clones, around 87% seen once, with about 1% in the top ten. V gave up 2 bases and J gave up 3 bases; unmatched junction bases: 5. There are 15 residues in the CDR3. CDR1 is SEHNR and CDR2 is FQNEAQ in the germline V gene (reference sequence). The sequenced sample was CD4+ or CD8+ T cells sorted from blood, obtained in a trial of the OX40 agonist ivuxolimab. This clonotype originated in an adult with an advanced solid tumor such as melanoma, head and neck, liver or kidney cancer. V gene TRBV7-9 combines with J gene TRBJ1-1, with 8 bases fitting TRBD1. This CDR3 is CASSLSGGWDTEAFF. CDR3 sequence (DNA): TGTGCCAGCAGCTTATCAGGGGGCTGGGACACTGAAGCTTTCTTT.